This entry lists 32 T cell receptor beta chains sequenced from one sample in a study of blood T cell repertoires in COVID-19. Sequencing was performed with immunoSEQ multiplex PCR; in TCRdb, only in-frame clones are kept and a portion is missing. The profile shows around 95,000 clones, about 80% of them singletons. Sequences were obtained from peripheral blood. The receptors were gathered from a woman aged 70-85 years with acute or convalescent COVID-19.

The DNA for the CDR3 is TGCGCCACCAAGGGGGATAATGAGCAGTTCTTC. It yields the protein CATKGDNEQFF. The chain carries TRBV10-2 and TRBJ2-1; the D gene is possibly TRBD1 (6 bases). From germline, CDR1 is WSHSY and CDR2 SAAADI. V was shortened by 10 bases and J by 7 bases, with 11 bases between the two germline ends. This CDR3 contains 11 residues.

The chain recombines TRBV30 with TRBJ1-2, with D tentatively TRBD1 (6 bases). CDR1 is GTSNPN, CDR2 SVGIG, per germline (reference sequence). This CDR3 is built from 13 residues. V shed 4 bases and J shed 8 bases, with 17 bases lying between them. This CDR3 reads CAWTIQGHVGYTF. The CDR3 DNA sequence: TGTGCCTGGACCATACAGGGCCATGTCGGCTACACCTTC.

Concerning this clone itself: Other DNA sequences in the sample encode the same CDR3. This sequence joins TRBV15 and TRBJ1-2; D gene uncertain. Germline CDR1 reads LNHNV; CDR2 reads YYDKDF (reference sequence). The CDR3 sequence is 13 residues long. Between the trimmed V and J ends, which lost 0 bases and 8 bases, there was a span of 10 bases. Written as DNA, the CDR3 is TGTGCCACCAGCAGAGAGGAGGGTGACGGCTACACCTTC. Protein sequence: CATSREEGDGYTF.

The chain links TRBV7-2 to TRBJ1-2, with a possible D match to TRBD1 (5 bases). Trimming took 5 bases from V and 0 from J, leaving 16 bases between them. The germline gives CDR1 SGHTA, CDR2 FQGNSA. CDR3 length: 16 amino acids. CDR3 in DNA: TGTGCCAGCAGCCCGTCCCGACAGTTAGCTAACTATGGCTACACCTTC. This codes for CASSPSRQLANYGYTF.

V usage is TRBV7-2 and J usage is TRBJ1-2; the D is unclear. The germline CDR1 and CDR2 sequences are SGHTA and FQGNSA. This CDR3 is built from 14 residues. V lost 7 bases and J 0 bases, leaving 12 bases between the germline ends. CDR3 DNA sequence: TGTGCCAGCACTCCTGGGAGCTCTAACTATGGCTACACCTTC. Amino acids: CASTPGSSNYGYTF.

The CDR3 protein is CASSLVGANTEAFF. The CDR3 nucleotides read TGTGCCAGCAGCCTAGTGGGGGCCAACACTGAAGCTTTCTTT. The chain uses TRBV7-9 and TRBJ1-1; possibly TRBD1 for D (6 bases). Germline CDR1 and CDR2: SEHNR and FQNEAQ (reference sequence). CDR3 length: 14 residues. Trimming left V 5 bases short and J 2 bases short, with 12 bases between.

This clone occurred once. The chain joins TRBV6-5 to TRBJ1-4; 10 nucleotides match TRBD1. In germline, CDR1 is MNHEY, CDR2 SVGAGI. V lost 6 bases and J lost 8; bases outside the gene matches: 6. CDR3 length equals 14 residues. The CDR3 coding sequence is TGTGCCAGCAGGTTGGGACAGGGGAAGGAAAAACTGTTTTTT. It encodes CASRLGQGKEKLFF.

V usage is TRBV2 and J usage is TRBJ1-2, with TRBD1 identical over 7 bases. The CDR3 runs to 15 residues. Germline V gives CDR1 SNHLY, CDR2 FYNNEI. V trimming: 2 bases; J trimming: 4 bases; junction bases outside the gene matches: 7. The CDR3 sequence is CASSETGTATYGYTF. Here the CDR3 DNA reads TGTGCCAGCAGTGAAACCGGGACAGCGACCTATGGCTACACCTTC.

V is TRBV4-2 and J is TRBJ1-2; D is unclear. Per the germline V gene, CDR1 is LGHNA and CDR2 is YNFKEQ. The CDR3 loop spans 17 amino acids. V lost 0 bases, J lost 8 bases, and 22 bases lay in between. CDR3 loop: CASSQDVAALQVLGYTF. Here the CDR3 DNA reads TGTGCCAGCAGCCAAGATGTCGCAGCTCTTCAGGTCCTAGGCTACACCTTC.

The chain uses TRBV3-1 (or the pseudogene TRBV3-2) and TRBJ2-7, with 9 bases that match TRBD2. This CDR3 contains 14 residues. In germline, CDR1 is LGHDT, CDR2 YNNKEL (reference sequence). V shed 1 base and J 3 bases; nucleotides not matched to a gene: 1. The CDR3 sequence is CASSQGAGGYEQYF. The CDR3, as DNA: TGTGCCAGCAGCCAAGGAGCGGGGGGCTACGAGCAGTACTTC.

This clone has only one observation. The chain recombines TRBV7-9 with TRBJ1-4; D is possibly TRBD1 (6 bases). Per the germline V gene, CDR1 is SEHNR and CDR2 is FQNEAQ (reference sequence). The CDR3 is 14 residues long. V was cut by 3 bases and J by 8 bases, with 13 bases left in between. The CDR3 nucleotides are TGTGCCAGCAGCTTCACAGGGAAGGAGGAAAAACTGTTTTTT. It encodes CASSFTGKEEKLFF. Looking up the rest from reference TRBV7-9 and TRBJ1-4 gives the full variable domain: DTGVSQNPRHKITKRGQNVTFRCDPISEHNRLYWYRQTLGQGPEFLTYFQNEAQLEKSRLLSDRFSAERPKGSFSTLEIQRTEQGDSAMYLCASSFTGKEEKLFFGSGTQLSVL.

This clone was detected only once. The chain couples TRBV10-3 to TRBJ2-2, with a possible D match to TRBD2 (5 bases). Germline V CDR1 and CDR2: ENHRY, SYGVKD. CDR3 length: 13 residues. The V end was cut by 6 bases, the J end by 1 base, with 6 bases between. For the CDR3, the DNA is TGTGCCATCAGAGCGGAGAACACCGGGGAGCTGTTTTTT. It encodes CAIRAENTGELFF.

This sequence joins TRBV29-1 and TRBJ2-4; 8 bases align to TRBD1. Germline V gene lookup returns CDR1 SQVTM and CDR2 ANQGSEA. CDR3 length equals 15 residues. The V and J ends lost 3 bases and 1 base, in that order; junction bases with no gene match: 5. The CDR3 DNA follows: TGCAGCGTTGATGGAGACAGGGGTGCCAAAAACATTCAGTACTTC. Translating gives CSVDGDRGAKNIQYF.

The chain joins TRBV6-5 to TRBJ2-3, with 12 bases lining up with TRBD1. Germline CDR1 MNHEY, CDR2 SVGAGI. Trimming at V came to 2 bases and at J to 6 bases, leaving 3 bases not matched to a gene. The CDR3 runs to 15 residues. This CDR3 reads CASSYGGQGADTQYF. CDR3 DNA: TGTGCCAGCAGTTACGGGGGACAGGGGGCGGATACGCAGTATTTT.

As for this clone: The same CDR3 is also encoded by other DNA sequences in this sample. J is TRBJ2-3 and V is TRBV11-2, with TRBD2 identical over 16 bases. CDR3 length: 17 amino acids. CDR1 is SGHAT and CDR2 is FQNNGV in the germline V gene. The trim removed 3 bases at V and 2 bases at J, leaving 2 bases unmatched. The CDR3 DNA reads TGTGCCAGCAGCTTGGGGACTAGCGGGGGGGCCACAGATACGCAGTATTTT. Its translation is CASSLGTSGGATDTQYF.

The chain carries TRBV20-1 and TRBJ1-2, with a possible D match to TRBD1 (6 bases). V was trimmed by 3 bases and J by 6 bases, leaving 11 bases between them. The CDR3 has 12 amino acids. The V gene's germline CDR1 is DFQATT and CDR2 SNEGSKA (reference sequence). The CDR3 DNA sequence: TGCAGTGCTAGTTTACAGGGTAATGGCTACACCTTC. The encoded protein is CSASLQGNGYTF.

The J gene is TRBJ2-5, the V gene TRBV7-9; 10 bases match TRBD1. This CDR3 comprises 16 residues. V trimming: 5 bases; J trimming: 5 bases; junction bases outside the gene matches: 11. CDR1 is SEHNR, CDR2 FQNEAQ, per germline (reference sequence). The CDR3 nucleotides read TGTGCCAGCAGCCCCACCGGGACAGGGGTCCGGGAGACCCAGTACTTC. Amino acids: CASSPTGTGVRETQYF.

This clone turned up a few times. This chain links TRBV11-2 with TRBJ1-1; 8 bases are shared with TRBD1. The CDR3 length is 15 residues. The ends lost 4 bases at V and 3 bases at J; junction bases unmatched: 7. CDR1 and CDR2 (germline): SGHAT, FQNNGV. DNA for the CDR3: TGTGCCAGCAGCTCGGGGTACAGGGGGTACACTGAAGCTTTCTTT. This codes for CASSSGYRGYTEAFF.

V is TRBV2 and J is TRBJ1-1, with D maybe TRBD1 (6 bases). This CDR3 has 14 residues. Looked up from germline, CDR1 is SNHLY and CDR2 is FYNNEI. The ends were cut back, 7 bases at V and 1 base at J, with 13 bases in the middle. CDR3 sequence: CASTIDRRNTEAFF. DNA of the CDR3: TGTGCCAGCACCATCGACAGGCGGAACACTGAAGCTTTCTTT.

This chain joins TRBV6-2 or TRBV6-3 and TRBJ1-2, with D perhaps TRBD1 (6 bases). V was cut by 0 bases and J by 8 bases, with 19 bases left in between. This CDR3 region has 16 residues. Germline V gene sequence: CDR1 MNHEY, CDR2 SVGEGT. CDR3: CASSYSPGTGMYGYTF. The CDR3 DNA reads as TGTGCCAGCAGTTACTCCCCCGGTACAGGGATGTACGGCTACACCTTC.

The V gene is TRBV3-1 (or the pseudogene TRBV3-2), the J gene TRBJ2-7; 9 positions match TRBD2. CDR1 is LGHDT and CDR2 is YNNKEL in the germline V gene (reference sequence). V was pared by 0 bases and J by 5 bases, with 11 bases of the junction left unmatched. The CDR3 has 17 amino acids. The CDR3 DNA reads as TGTGCCAGCAGCCAAGACCAGGCGGGGGGGGGCCTTGACGAGCAGTACGTC. This translates into CASSQDQAGGGLDEQYV.

This clone was observed a handful of times. The V call is TRBV19, the J call TRBJ1-1; 7 nucleotides agree with TRBD1. This CDR3 has 17 amino acids. In germline, CDR1 is LNHDA, CDR2 SQIVND (reference sequence). Trimming took 4 bases from V and 2 from J; bases not matched to a gene: 13. In nucleotides, the CDR3 is TGTGCCAGTAGTAGATGGGGCCAGACAGGGACAAACACTGAAGCTTTCTTT. It is translated as CASSRWGQTGTNTEAFF.

The chain has TRBV5-1 and TRBJ1-2; D remains ambiguous. Deletions cut 0 bases from V and 7 bases from J, with 10 bases between. Germline V gene lookup returns CDR1 SGHRS and CDR2 YFSETQ. The CDR3 contains 13 residues. The CDR3 nucleotides are TGCGCCAGCAGCTTGGCCGCGAGATTTGGCTACACCTTC. It specifies CASSLAARFGYTF.

V usage is TRBV6-5 and J usage is TRBJ1-2; no reliable D call. The CDR3 runs 13 residues. Trimming removed 5 bases at V and 7 bases at J, with 14 bases between. Germline V gives CDR1 MNHEY, CDR2 SVGAGI. In DNA, the CDR3 is TGTGCCAGCAGTCACGAGCCCGAACTTGGCTACACCTTC. This codes for CASSHEPELGYTF.

The V and J genes are TRBV12-3 or TRBV12-4 and TRBJ1-2; the D gene is possibly TRBD1 (5 bases). The CDR3 covers 13 residues. Trimming stripped 6 bases from V and 4 bases from J, with 12 bases between. The CDR3 region is CASRPQGTYGYTF. DNA for the CDR3: TGTGCCAGCAGGCCTCAGGGTACCTATGGCTACACCTTC.

The chain is built from TRBV6-6 and TRBJ1-2; TRBD1 matches 7 bases. Germline trimming cut 5 bases from V and 6 bases from J; bases unmatched to any gene: 6. The length of the CDR3 is 13 residues. Germline V lookup: CDR1 MNHNY, CDR2 SVGAGI (reference sequence). In DNA, the CDR3 is TGTGCCAGCAGTAACGACAGGGATAATGGCTACACCTTC. It encodes CASSNDRDNGYTF.

This clone came up a few times. The rearrangement links TRBV14 to TRBJ2-1, with 10 bases identical to TRBD1. The CDR3 contains 16 residues. Trimming at V came to 1 base and at J to 7 bases, leaving 7 bases not matched to a gene. From germline, CDR1 is SGHDN and CDR2 FVKESK. CDR3 protein: CASSQGGQGLWNEQFF. In DNA, the CDR3 is TGTGCCAGCAGCCAAGGGGGACAGGGGCTGTGGAATGAGCAGTTCTTC.

This chain connects TRBV3-1 (or the pseudogene TRBV3-2) to TRBJ1-3; D may be TRBD1 (6 bases). Trimming took 3 bases from V and 2 from J, leaving 11 bases between them. The CDR3 totals 15 residues. Germline V gene lookup returns CDR1 LGHDT and CDR2 YNNKEL (reference sequence). CDR3 sequence (DNA): TGTGCCAGCAGCCACCCCGCAGGGGCTGGAAACACCATATATTTT. Its protein product is CASSHPAGAGNTIYF.

V and J are TRBV5-4 and TRBJ2-5, with 12 bases identical to TRBD2. The germline CDR1 and CDR2 sequences are SGHNT and YYREEE (reference sequence). This CDR3 is 15 amino acids long. Unmatched junction bases numbered 6, after V lost 4 bases and J lost 5 bases. This CDR3 is CASSLAGGRVETQYF. The DNA of the CDR3 is TGTGCCAGCAGCCTAGCGGGGGGGCGGGTCGAGACCCAGTACTTC.

The chain uses TRBV3-1 (or the pseudogene TRBV3-2) and TRBJ2-7; 10 bases line up with TRBD2. Per the germline V gene, CDR1 is LGHDT and CDR2 is YNNKEL (reference sequence). The CDR3 loop spans 17 amino acids. The junction had 8 bases not matched to a gene; V was cut back by 3 bases and J by 0 bases. CDR3 region: CASSHLLAGYCSYEQYV. In DNA form, the CDR3 reads TGTGCCAGCAGCCACCTACTAGCGGGGTACTGCTCCTACGAGCAGTACGTC.

In DNA form, the CDR3 reads TGTGCCAGCAGTTTATTGGCGGGGTCCGGGGAGCTGTTTTTT. Amino acids: CASSLLAGSGELFF. The V gene is TRBV28, the J gene TRBJ2-2; maybe TRBD2 (6 bases). V dropped 1 base and J dropped 6 bases, with 9 bases sitting between them. The germline gives CDR1 MDHEN, CDR2 SYDVKM. The CDR3 covers 14 residues.

The chain joins TRBV19 to TRBJ1-4, with D unresolved. V lost 7 bases, J lost 6 bases, and 9 bases lay in between. The CDR3 is made up of 12 amino acids. In germline, CDR1 is LNHDA, CDR2 SQIVND (reference sequence). As DNA, the CDR3 is TGTGCCAGTAACCCAGGCGATGAAAAACTGTTTTTT. It is translated as CASNPGDEKLFF.